The 24 T cell receptor beta chains below all came from one sample that was sequenced in a study of CD8 T cells in ankylosing spondylitis. A single record per CDR3 protein comes from TCRdb applying MiXCR to the 5' RACE reads. Of fewer than 400,000 distinct CDR3 sequences listed, approximately 20% are singletons. General study findings and limits: Ankylosing spondylitis blood appeared to carry a characteristic TCR beta motif of seven to nine highly homologous variants.

These receptors are not linked to any known antigen. Input material: blood, either unsorted or a sorted T cell fraction (not recorded which). Every receptor here comes from a male donor with ankylosing spondylitis.

This clonotype was observed a handful of times. This sequence joins TRBV12-3 or TRBV12-4 and TRBJ2-1; 12 bases agree with TRBD2. V shed 6 bases and J 9 bases; nucleotides not matched to a gene: 12. CDR3 length equals 16 residues. The CDR3 here is CASSVRELAGGVEQFF. The CDR3 DNA is TGTGCCAGCAGCGTTCGGGAGCTAGCGGGAGGGGTTGAGCAGTTCTTC.

In its sample, this clonotype was seen a few times. The V call is TRBV12-3 or TRBV12-4, the J call TRBJ2-5; TRBD2 matches at 14 bases. Trimming cost V 5 bases and J 3 bases; bases outside gene matches: 8. There are 17 residues in the CDR3. The CDR3 region is CASSRPGLAGVEETQYF. The CDR3 nucleotides are TGTGCCAGCAGTCGACCGGGACTAGCGGGAGTAGAAGAGACCCAGTACTTC.

This chain connects TRBV27 to TRBJ2-1; maybe TRBD2 (6 bases). The CDR3 has 15 residues. Germline CDR1 reads MNHEY; CDR2 reads SMNVEV (reference sequence). V was pared by 5 bases and J by 3 bases, with 14 bases between. The CDR3 region has the DNA TGTGCCAGCAGTCCGGAGGGGTGGGACTACAATGAGCAGTTCTTC. Its protein product is CASSPEGWDYNEQFF.

The rearrangement links TRBV5-1 to TRBJ2-7, with 9 bases identical to TRBD2. V dropped 4 bases and J dropped 7; count of bases not matched to a gene: 9. CDR1 is SGHRS and CDR2 is YFSETQ in the germline V gene. The CDR3 sequence is 14 residues long. CDR3 nucleotides: TGCGCCAGCAGCCTTAGCGGGAGTGCTGAGGAGCAGTACTTC. This gives the protein CASSLSGSAEEQYF.

This clonotype was observed a few times. One end of the junction fails to match germline, which may point to a read error. The V gene is TRBV5-1, the J gene TRBJ1-1; D gene unclear. Germline V gene lookup returns CDR1 SGHRS and CDR2 YFSETQ. This CDR3 comprises 14 residues. The CDR3 DNA is TGTGCCAGCAGCTTGGCCACGGTGAACACTGAAGCTTTCTTT. Translating it yields CASSLATVNTEAFF.

The chain combines TRBV20-1 with TRBJ1-3, with D tentatively TRBD1 (5 bases). In germline, CDR1 is DFQATT, CDR2 SNEGSKA (reference sequence). The CDR3 contains 15 residues. Trimming shortened V by 0 bases and J by 8 bases, and 17 bases separated the two germline ends. The CDR3 sequence is CSARDPRARTDTIYF. CDR3 sequence (DNA): TGCAGTGCTAGAGATCCCAGGGCCCGGACGGACACCATATATTTT.

The J gene is TRBJ2-1, the V gene TRBV6-1, with 8 bases lining up with TRBD1. The CDR3 loop spans 14 amino acids. Germline V CDR1 and CDR2: MNHNS, SASEGT. J gave up 1 base and V 4 bases, and 0 bases lay outside the gene matches. Here the CDR3 reads CASSGTGSYNEQFF. CDR3 bases: TGTGCCAGCAGTGGGACAGGGTCCTACAATGAGCAGTTCTTC.

This clonotype was found a few times. The rearrangement uses TRBV6-1 and TRBJ2-7; D not resolved. CDR3 length: 15 residues. Per germline, CDR1 MNHNS and CDR2 SASEGT. Trimming took 6 bases from V and 9 from J, leaving 24 bases between them. The DNA for the CDR3 is TGTGCCAGCAGCCAAGACCAAAGACGGGTTCTAAGGCAGTACTTC. Amino acid sequence: CASSQDQRRVLRQYF.

This rearrangement joins TRBV19 to TRBJ2-5; TRBD2 matches 14 bases. CDR3 length equals 15 residues. CDR1 is LNHDA, CDR2 SQIVND, per germline (reference sequence). Unmatched junction bases numbered 7, after V lost 8 bases and J lost 5 bases. This chain's CDR3 is CASSGTSGSGETQYF. CDR3 coding DNA: TGTGCCAGTTCAGGGACTAGCGGGAGCGGGGAGACCCAGTACTTC.

This clonotype was found a few times. V and J are TRBV18 and TRBJ2-3; no clear D. CDR3 size: 16 residues. Germline values: CDR1 KGHSH, CDR2 LQKENI. The V gene lost 2 bases and the J gene lost 6 bases, with 18 bases spanning the gap. The CDR3 reads CASSPGQVGLVDTQYF. The DNA for the CDR3 is TGTGCCAGCTCACCAGGCCAAGTCGGGCTAGTGGATACGCAGTATTTT.

This clonotype was found a few times. CDR3 residues: CASSSPGGRSYEQYF. DNA for the CDR3: TGTGCCAGCAGTTCCCCGGGCGGACGGTCCTACGAGCAGTACTTC. J is TRBJ2-7 and V is TRBV28; D gene uncertain. V lost 4 bases, J lost 1 base, and 14 bases lay in between. The CDR3 extends over 15 amino acids. Germline V gene lookup returns CDR1 MDHEN and CDR2 SYDVKM.

This chain uses TRBV11-2 with TRBJ1-2, with D uncertain. CDR1 and CDR2 from the germline V gene are SGHAT and FQNNGV. The V and J ends lost 5 bases and 2 bases respectively, with 6 bases between them. The length of the CDR3 is 12 residues. CDR3 in DNA: TGTGCCAGCAGCCCACAGAACTATGGCTACACCTTC. Protein: CASSPQNYGYTF.

The chain combines TRBV6-1 with TRBJ2-7, with a possible D match to TRBD1 (6 bases). The CDR3 runs to 15 residues. Deletions cut 6 bases from V and 2 bases from J, with 17 bases between. The germline V gene has CDR1 MNHNS and CDR2 SASEGT. CDR3 nucleotide sequence: TGTGCCAGCAGCCAGACGACAGGAGCCACCTACGAGCAGTACTTC. Its translation is CASSQTTGATYEQYF.

The chain uses TRBV7-2 and TRBJ1-1, with no clear D. Per germline, CDR1 SGHTA and CDR2 FQGNSA. The CDR3 spans 14 residues. Trimming cost V 0 bases and J 1 base, with 6 bases left between them. CDR3: CASSLADTNTEAFF. In DNA form, the CDR3 reads TGTGCCAGCAGCTTAGCTGACACGAACACTGAAGCTTTCTTT.

This clonotype was detected many times. This chain links TRBV4-2 with TRBJ1-5; a weak D match, TRBD1 (6 bases). Trimming took off 3 bases at V and 4 bases at J, with 10 bases between the two ends. This CDR3 region has 14 residues. Germline CDR1 is LGHNA and CDR2 is YNFKEQ. The CDR3 bases are TGTGCCAGCAGCCAGTGGACAGCTAATCAGCCCCAGCATTTT. Its translation is CASSQWTANQPQHF.

V and J are TRBV6-5 and TRBJ2-5; perhaps TRBD2 as D (6 bases). Germline CDR1 is MNHEY and CDR2 is SVGAGI. Trimming stripped 4 bases from V and 8 bases from J, with 23 bases between. The CDR3 consists of 16 residues. CDR3 sequence (DNA): TGTGCCAGCAGTTCCGACCTAGCGTGGACCCCGGGAACCCAGTACTTC. This sequence encodes CASSSDLAWTPGTQYF.

This clonotype was counted between two and nine times. The chain recombines TRBV10-3 with TRBJ2-1; 11 bases map to TRBD2. CDR1 is ENHRY, CDR2 SYGVKD, per germline. The V and J ends lost 7 bases and 4 bases, in that order; junction bases with no gene match: 6. This CDR3 spans 15 amino acids. The CDR3 here is CAITVTSGDYNEQFF. CDR3 coding DNA: TGTGCCATCACCGTGACTAGCGGGGATTACAATGAGCAGTTCTTC.

This clonotype was observed a handful of times. The V and J genes are TRBV4-1 and TRBJ1-5, with a possible D match to TRBD1 (6 bases). This CDR3 is 16 amino acids long. Germline CDR1 reads MGHRA; CDR2 reads YSYEKL. V lost 4 bases and J lost 4, with 17 bases in between. The CDR3 DNA sequence: TGCGCCAGCAGCCTACGCGGGGCAGGGGAAAATCAGCCCCAGCATTTT. Translating it yields CASSLRGAGENQPQHF.

This sequence joins TRBV20-1 and TRBJ1-2; 9 bases line up with TRBD1. V lost 0 bases, J lost 4 bases, and 6 bases stayed unmatched. This CDR3 has 15 amino acids. Germline V lookup: CDR1 DFQATT, CDR2 SNEGSKA (reference sequence). The CDR3 DNA reads as TGCAGTGCTAGAGAACCCACAGGGGGCGCCTATGGCTACACCTTC. Protein product: CSAREPTGGAYGYTF.

This clonotype was recorded a few times. V and J are TRBV20-1 and TRBJ2-1; 9 nucleotides line up with TRBD2. The CDR3 is 15 amino acids. J lost 9 bases, V lost 1 base, and 10 bases had no gene match. The germline gives CDR1 DFQATT, CDR2 SNEGSKA (reference sequence). The DNA for the CDR3 is TGCAGTGCTAGAGGGTGGCTAGCGGGACGGGGTGAGCAGTTCTTC. Residues: CSARGWLAGRGEQFF.

The chain uses TRBV7-9 and TRBJ2-5; 7 bases map to TRBD1. The V and J ends lost 2 bases and 5 bases, in that order; junction bases with no gene match: 8. The CDR3 has 15 residues. Germline assignment: CDR1 SEHNR and CDR2 FQNEAQ (reference sequence). The DNA for the CDR3 is TGTGCCAGCAGCTTAACAGGGGCAGGACGGGAGACCCAGTACTTC. Protein sequence: CASSLTGAGRETQYF.

This clonotype has a count of ten or more. DNA for the CDR3: TGCAGCGTTCCAACTCTAAGCTCCTACAATGAGCAGTTCTTC. Protein sequence: CSVPTLSSYNEQFF. The J gene is TRBJ2-1, the V gene TRBV29-1; D is uncertain. The CDR3 extends over 14 amino acids. CDR1 and CDR2 from the germline V gene are SQVTM and ANQGSEA. Trimming cost V 5 bases and J 0 bases, with 11 bases left between them.

The table lists this clonotype with a few counts. This chain connects TRBV7-2 to TRBJ2-7, with D maybe TRBD2 (5 bases). Germline CDR1 reads SGHTA; CDR2 reads FQGNSA. This CDR3 contains 13 residues. V was cut by 4 bases and J by 2 bases, with 9 bases left in between. CDR3 residues: CASSYNGAYEQYF. The CDR3 coding sequence is TGTGCCAGCAGCTACAACGGGGCCTACGAGCAGTACTTC.

CDR3 sequence: CSGVNRQGEGEQYF. Written as DNA, the CDR3 is TGCAGCGGTGTCAACCGACAGGGCGAGGGCGAGCAGTACTTC. The genes are TRBV29-1 and TRBJ2-7; 7 bases fit TRBD1. The CDR3 is made up of 14 amino acids. V was pared by 7 bases and J by 6 bases, with 15 bases of the junction left unmatched. Germline-derived CDR1 and CDR2 are SQVTM and ANQGSEA.